This TCR beta chain originates from a study of blood T cell repertoires in COVID-19. Overall study: The origin of the acute and convalescent COVID-19 samples was the United States, Italy and Spain. PBMCs, B-cell-depleted T cells, or T cells were the source of the cDNA or gDNA that made up the material.

This clone came up a few times. Unmatched junction bases numbered 11, after V lost 3 bases and J lost 10 bases. CDR3 length equals 15 residues. Germline values: CDR1 SGHRS, CDR2 YFSETQ. Methods used by the authors: Nucleated cell counts were estimated from reference gene primer amplification. Some clones are missing from TCRdb's copy, which holds only in-frame ones; the method was immunoSEQ multiplex PCR. V and J calls and clone size are those listed in that table; D and trimming were worked out from the DNA. In the table there are some 380,000 clones, approximately 85% of which are singletons. This rearrangement joins TRBV5-1 to TRBJ1-2; 11 bases line up with TRBD1. The sample taken for sequencing was PBMCs or T cells enriched from blood (not recorded which). The TCR sequence derives from a middle-aged woman with acute COVID-19. The CDR3 nucleotides read TGCGCCAGCAGCTCCCACGGGGGACAGGGGGTACACTACACCTTC. Its protein is CASSSHGGQGVHYTF.